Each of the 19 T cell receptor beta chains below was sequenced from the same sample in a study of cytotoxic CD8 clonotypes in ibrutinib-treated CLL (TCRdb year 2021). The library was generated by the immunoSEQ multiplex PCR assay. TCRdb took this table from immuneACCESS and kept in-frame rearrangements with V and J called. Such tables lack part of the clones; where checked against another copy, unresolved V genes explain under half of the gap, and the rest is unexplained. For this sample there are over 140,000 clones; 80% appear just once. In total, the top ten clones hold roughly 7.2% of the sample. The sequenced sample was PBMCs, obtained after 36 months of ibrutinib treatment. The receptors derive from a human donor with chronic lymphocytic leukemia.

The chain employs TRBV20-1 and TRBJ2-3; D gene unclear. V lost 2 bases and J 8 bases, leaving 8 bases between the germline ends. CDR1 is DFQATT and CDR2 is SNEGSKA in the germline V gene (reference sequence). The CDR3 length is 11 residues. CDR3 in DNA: TGCAGTGCTAGACAGTCGGTTACGCAGTATTTT. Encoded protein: CSARQSVTQYF.

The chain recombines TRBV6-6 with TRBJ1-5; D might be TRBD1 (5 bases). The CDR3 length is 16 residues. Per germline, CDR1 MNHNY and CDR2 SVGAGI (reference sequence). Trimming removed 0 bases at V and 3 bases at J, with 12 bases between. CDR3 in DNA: TGTGCCAGCAGTTACTCGAGACCAGGGCACAATCAGCCCCAGCATTTT. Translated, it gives CASSYSRPGHNQPQHF.

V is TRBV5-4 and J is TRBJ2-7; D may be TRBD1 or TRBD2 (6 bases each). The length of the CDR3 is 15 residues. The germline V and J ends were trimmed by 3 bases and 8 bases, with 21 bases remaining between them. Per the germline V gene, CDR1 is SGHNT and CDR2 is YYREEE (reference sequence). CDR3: CASSWGVLAGEKQYF. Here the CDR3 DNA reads TGTGCCAGCAGCTGGGGGGTGTTAGCAGGGGAGAAGCAGTACTTC.

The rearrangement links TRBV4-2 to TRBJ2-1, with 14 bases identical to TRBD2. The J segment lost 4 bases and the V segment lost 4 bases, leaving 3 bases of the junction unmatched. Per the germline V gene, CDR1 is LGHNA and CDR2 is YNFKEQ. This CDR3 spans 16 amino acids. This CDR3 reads CASSRLAGGRYNEQFF. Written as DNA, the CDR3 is TGTGCCAGCAGCCGACTAGCGGGAGGGCGTTACAATGAGCAGTTCTTC.

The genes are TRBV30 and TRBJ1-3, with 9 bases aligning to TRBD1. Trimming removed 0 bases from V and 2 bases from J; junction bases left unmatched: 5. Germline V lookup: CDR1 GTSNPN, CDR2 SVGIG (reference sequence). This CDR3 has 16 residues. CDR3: CAWSVGTGYTGNTIYF. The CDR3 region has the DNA TGTGCCTGGAGTGTAGGGACAGGGTATACTGGAAACACCATATATTTT.

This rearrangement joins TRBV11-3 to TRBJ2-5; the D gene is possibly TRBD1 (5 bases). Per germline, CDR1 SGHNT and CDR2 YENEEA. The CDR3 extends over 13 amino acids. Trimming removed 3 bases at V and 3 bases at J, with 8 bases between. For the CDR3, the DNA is TGTGCCAGCAGCTTGGGCAGGGAAGAGACCCAGTACTTC. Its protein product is CASSLGREETQYF.

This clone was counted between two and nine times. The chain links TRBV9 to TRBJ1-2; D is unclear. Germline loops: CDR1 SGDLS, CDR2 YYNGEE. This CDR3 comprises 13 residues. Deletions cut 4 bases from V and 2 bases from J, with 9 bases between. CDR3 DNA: TGTGCCAGCAGCCCCCCGGCGAACTATGGCTACACCTTC. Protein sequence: CASSPPANYGYTF.

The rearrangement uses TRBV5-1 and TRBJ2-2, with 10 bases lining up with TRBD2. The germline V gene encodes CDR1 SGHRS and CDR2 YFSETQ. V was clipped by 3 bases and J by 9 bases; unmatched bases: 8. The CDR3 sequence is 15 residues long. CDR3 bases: TGCGCCAGCAGCTCGAGCGGGAGGGCTTACCGGGAGCTGTTTTTT. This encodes CASSSSGRAYRELFF.

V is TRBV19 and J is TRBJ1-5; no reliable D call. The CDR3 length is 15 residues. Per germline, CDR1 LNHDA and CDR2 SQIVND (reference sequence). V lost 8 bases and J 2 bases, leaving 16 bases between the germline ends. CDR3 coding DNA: TGTGCCAGTGCGGATCTTAAACGGGGCAATCAGCCCCAGCATTTT. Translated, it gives CASADLKRGNQPQHF.

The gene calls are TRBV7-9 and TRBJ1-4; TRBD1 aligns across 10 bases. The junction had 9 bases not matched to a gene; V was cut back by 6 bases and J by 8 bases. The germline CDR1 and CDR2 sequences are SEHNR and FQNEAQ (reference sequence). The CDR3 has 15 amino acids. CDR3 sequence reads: CASRADRGEGEKLFF. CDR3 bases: TGTGCCAGCAGAGCGGACAGGGGGGAGGGCGAAAAACTGTTTTTT.

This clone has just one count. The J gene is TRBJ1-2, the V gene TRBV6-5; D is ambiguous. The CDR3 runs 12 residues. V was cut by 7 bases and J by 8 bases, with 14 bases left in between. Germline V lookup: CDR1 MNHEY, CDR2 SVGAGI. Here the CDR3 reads CASMSNSEGYTF. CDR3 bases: TGTGCCAGCATGAGTAACTCGGAGGGCTACACCTTC.

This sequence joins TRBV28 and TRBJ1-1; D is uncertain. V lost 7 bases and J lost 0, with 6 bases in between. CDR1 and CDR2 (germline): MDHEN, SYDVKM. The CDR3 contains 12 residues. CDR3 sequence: CASIRLNTEAFF. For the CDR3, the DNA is TGTGCCAGCATTAGATTGAACACTGAAGCTTTCTTT.

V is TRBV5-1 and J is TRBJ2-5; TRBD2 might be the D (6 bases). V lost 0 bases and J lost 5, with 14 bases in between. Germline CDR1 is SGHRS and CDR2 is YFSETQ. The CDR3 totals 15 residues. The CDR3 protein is CASSLAAAGWETQYF. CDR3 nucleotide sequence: TGCGCCAGCAGCTTGGCGGCAGCGGGTTGGGAGACCCAGTACTTC. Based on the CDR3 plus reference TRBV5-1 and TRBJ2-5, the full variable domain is KAGVTQTPRYLIKTRGQQVTLSCSPISGHRSVSWYQQTPGQGLQFLFEYFSETQRNKGNFPGRFSGRQFSNSRSEMNVSTLELGDSALYLCASSLAAAGWETQYFGPGTRLLVL.

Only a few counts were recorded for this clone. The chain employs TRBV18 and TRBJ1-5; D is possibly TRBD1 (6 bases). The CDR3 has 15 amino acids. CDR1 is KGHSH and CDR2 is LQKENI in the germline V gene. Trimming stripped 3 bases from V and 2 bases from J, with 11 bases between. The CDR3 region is CASSPQGTGNQPQHF. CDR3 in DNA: TGTGCCAGCTCACCGCAGGGGACGGGCAATCAGCCCCAGCATTTT.

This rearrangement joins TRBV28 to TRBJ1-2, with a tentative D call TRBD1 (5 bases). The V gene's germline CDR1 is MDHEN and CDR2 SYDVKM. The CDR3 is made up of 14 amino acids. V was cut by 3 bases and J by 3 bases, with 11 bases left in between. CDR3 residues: CASSFREGHYGYTF. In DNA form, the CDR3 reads TGTGCCAGCAGTTTTAGGGAGGGGCACTATGGCTACACCTTC.

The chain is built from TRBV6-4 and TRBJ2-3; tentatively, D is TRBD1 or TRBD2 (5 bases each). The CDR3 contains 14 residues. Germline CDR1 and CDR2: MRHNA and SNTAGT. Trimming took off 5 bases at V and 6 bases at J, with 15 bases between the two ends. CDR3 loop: CASSLTRWGDTQYF. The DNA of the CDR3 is TGTGCCAGCAGTTTGACGCGCTGGGGGGATACGCAGTATTTT.

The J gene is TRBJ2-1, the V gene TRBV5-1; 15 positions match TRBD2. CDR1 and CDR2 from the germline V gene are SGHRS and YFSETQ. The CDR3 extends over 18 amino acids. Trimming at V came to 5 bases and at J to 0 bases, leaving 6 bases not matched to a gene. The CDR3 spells CASSPGTSGRSSYNEQFF. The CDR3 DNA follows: TGCGCCAGCAGTCCCGGGACTAGCGGGAGGTCCTCCTACAATGAGCAGTTCTTC.

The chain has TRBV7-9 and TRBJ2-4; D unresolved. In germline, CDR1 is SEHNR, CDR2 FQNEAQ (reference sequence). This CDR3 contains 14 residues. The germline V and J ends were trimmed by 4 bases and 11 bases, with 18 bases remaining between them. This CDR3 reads CASSSAPPVDLQYF. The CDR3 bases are TGTGCCAGCAGCTCTGCCCCCCCCGTGGATCTTCAGTACTTC.

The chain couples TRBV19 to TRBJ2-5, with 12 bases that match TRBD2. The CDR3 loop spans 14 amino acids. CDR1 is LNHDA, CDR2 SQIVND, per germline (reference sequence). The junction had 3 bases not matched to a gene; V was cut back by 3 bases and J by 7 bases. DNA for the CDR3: TGTGCCAGTAGTATCGGACTAGCGGGAAGGACCCAGTACTTC. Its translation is CASSIGLAGRTQYF.